This entry lists 25 T cell receptor beta chains sequenced from one sample in a study of T cells in localized non-small cell lung cancer. Profiling relied on immunoSEQ multiplex PCR, and the TCRdb table lists in-frame clones only, not all of them. Among 90,000 to 100,000 clones listed, roughly 91% were seen once. The material sequenced was PBMCs, taken before any cancer treatment. The origin of the receptors is a woman aged 35-75 years with stage II squamous cell lung carcinoma.

This rearrangement joins TRBV7-6 to TRBJ1-2; 8 bases line up with TRBD1. CDR1 and CDR2 from the germline V gene are SGHVS and FNYEAQ. The CDR3 has 16 amino acids. J lost 6 bases, V lost 2 bases, and 11 bases had no gene match. The CDR3 region is CASSLLGQGPDNGYTF. In DNA, the CDR3 is TGTGCCAGCAGCTTATTAGGACAGGGCCCAGATAATGGCTACACCTTC.

This clone was detected once. The chain carries TRBV4-1 and TRBJ2-1; TRBD1 might be the D (5 bases). This CDR3 is built from 15 residues. The ends were cut back, 4 bases at V and 1 base at J, with 11 bases in the middle. CDR1 MGHRA and CDR2 YSYEKL come from the germline V gene. The CDR3 sequence is CASSLTAKSYNEQFF. CDR3 coding DNA: TGCGCCAGCAGCCTGACAGCGAAATCCTACAATGAGCAGTTCTTC.

This clone was recorded only once. The chain uses TRBV14 and TRBJ1-2; D is ambiguous. The CDR3 covers 13 residues. From germline, CDR1 is SGHDN and CDR2 FVKESK. The V end lost 5 bases, the J end lost 6 bases, and 13 bases lay between the germline ends. The CDR3 loop reads CASSDTRNDGYTF. In nucleotides, the CDR3 is TGTGCCAGCAGCGACACCAGAAATGATGGCTACACCTTC.

The gene calls are TRBV19 and TRBJ1-4; D call uncertain. The V and J ends lost 8 bases and 5 bases respectively, with 18 bases between them. This CDR3 contains 15 residues. CDR1 is LNHDA, CDR2 SQIVND, per germline (reference sequence). CDR3 sequence (DNA): TGTGCCAGTGCGTATGCCGCAGGACCCAATGAAAAACTGTTTTTT. Protein product: CASAYAAGPNEKLFF.

The chain links TRBV5-1 to TRBJ2-3; 9 bases are a match to TRBD2. The V gene's germline CDR1 is SGHRS and CDR2 YFSETQ. After removal of 7 bases from V and 5 bases from J, the junction contained 11 bases not matched to a gene. This CDR3 is 15 amino acids long. The CDR3 DNA is TGCGCCAGCTCGTTAGCGGGAGTAGCTCAAGATACGCAGTATTTT. It codes for CASSLAGVAQDTQYF. Based on the CDR3 plus reference TRBV5-1 and TRBJ2-3, the full variable domain is KAGVTQTPRYLIKTRGQQVTLSCSPISGHRSVSWYQQTPGQGLQFLFEYFSETQRNKGNFPGRFSGRQFSNSRSEMNVSTLELGDSALYLCASSLAGVAQDTQYFGPGTRLTVL.

The chain recombines TRBV2 with TRBJ2-7; D possibly corresponds to TRBD1 (5 bases). Trimming shortened V by 2 bases and J by 9 bases, and 8 bases separated the two germline ends. The CDR3 is 11 residues long. CDR1 SNHLY and CDR2 FYNNEI come from the germline V gene. The DNA for the CDR3 is TGTGCCAGCAGTGAACAGGGCCCGCAGTACTTC. Translation gives CASSEQGPQYF. Filled out from reference TRBV2 and TRBJ2-7, the complete variable domain reads EPEVTQTPSHQVTQMGQEVILRCVPISNHLYFYWYRQILGQKVEFLVSFYNNEISEKSEIFDDQFSVERPDGSNFTLKIRSTKLEDSAMYFCASSEQGPQYFGPGTRLTVT.

The CDR3 DNA is TGTGCCAGCAGCCCCCTCCTGGGCAGAAGCACAGATACGCAGTATTTT. It translates to CASSPLLGRSTDTQYF. The gene calls are TRBV28 and TRBJ2-3; no definite D call. CDR3 length: 16 amino acids. The V and J ends lost 6 bases and 0 bases respectively, with 16 bases between them. CDR1 MDHEN and CDR2 SYDVKM come from the germline V gene.

This chain joins TRBV5-8 and TRBJ1-5; TRBD1 aligns across 8 bases. CDR1 and CDR2 from the germline V gene are SGHTS and YDEGEE. This CDR3 has 15 amino acids. After removal of 4 bases from V and 4 bases from J, the junction contained 7 bases not matched to a gene. The CDR3 DNA is TGTGCCAGCAGCCCCCGGACAGGGCGTAATCAGCCCCAGCATTTT. Translation gives CASSPRTGRNQPQHF.

V is TRBV7-8 and J is TRBJ1-2; 12 bases match TRBD1. V shed 4 bases and J 3 bases; nucleotides not matched to a gene: 3. Germline CDR1 SGHVS, CDR2 FQNEAQ. The CDR3 contains 15 residues. DNA for the CDR3: TGTGCCAGCAGCTCCGGGACAGGGGGCTACTATGGCTACACCTTC. Protein sequence: CASSSGTGGYYGYTF.

The V and J genes are TRBV10-3 and TRBJ2-3, with 11 bases matching TRBD1. Germline CDR1 and CDR2: ENHRY and SYGVKD. CDR3 length: 16 amino acids. Unmatched junction bases numbered 13, after V lost 10 bases and J lost 4 bases. The CDR3 DNA is TGTGCCACCGCGAGGACAGGGGGCAAGGGTGCAGATACGCAGTATTTT. This codes for CATARTGGKGADTQYF.

The rearrangement uses TRBV4-1 and TRBJ1-5; D is unclear. V was shortened by 4 bases and J by 0 bases, with 7 bases between the two germline ends. The CDR3 covers 14 residues. Per germline, CDR1 MGHRA and CDR2 YSYEKL. CDR3 in DNA: TGCGCCAGCAGCCGAGTAGATAGCAATCAGCCCCAGCATTTT. Its protein is CASSRVDSNQPQHF.

V is TRBV2 and J is TRBJ1-2, with 7 positions matching TRBD1. The V and J ends lost 8 bases and 5 bases, in that order; junction bases with no gene match: 11. This CDR3 comprises 14 residues. Germline CDR1 SNHLY, CDR2 FYNNEI. The CDR3 DNA is TGTGCCAGCGGCAGCAGACAGGGTTATTATGGCTACACCTTC. This encodes CASGSRQGYYGYTF.

This chain links TRBV28 with TRBJ1-2; D is possibly TRBD1 (5 bases). The germline V gene has CDR1 MDHEN and CDR2 SYDVKM. Deletions cut 1 base from V and 8 bases from J, with 23 bases between. CDR3 length: 17 amino acids. The CDR3 bases are TGTGCCAGCAGTTTATTTCGGGGGATTGTGGGGGAAGAGGGCTACACCTTC. Amino acid sequence: CASSLFRGIVGEEGYTF.

The sample holds one count of this clone. The chain is built from TRBV5-1 and TRBJ1-2; tentative D call: TRBD1 (5 bases). The germline V gene has CDR1 SGHRS and CDR2 YFSETQ. CDR3 length equals 14 residues. Between the trimmed V and J ends, which lost 0 bases and 8 bases, there was a span of 14 bases. The CDR3 sequence is CASSLGREGSGYTF. CDR3 sequence (DNA): TGCGCCAGCAGCTTGGGCAGGGAGGGGTCCGGCTACACCTTC.

The CDR3 coding sequence is TGTGCCAGCAGCTTTCGGCTAGCGGGAGTCTATGAGCAGTTCTTC. Translated: CASSFRLAGVYEQFF. The chain uses TRBV11-3 and TRBJ2-1; TRBD2 agrees at 10 bases. CDR1 is SGHNT and CDR2 is YENEEA in the germline V gene. Trimming at V came to 3 bases and at J to 8 bases, leaving 7 bases not matched to a gene. The CDR3 covers 15 residues.

This clone occurred once. Here the CDR3 DNA reads TGTGCCAGCAGTCGGACAGGAGGGATTGATGGCTACACCTTC. It codes for CASSRTGGIDGYTF. The V and J genes are TRBV6-5 and TRBJ1-2, with 7 bases aligning to TRBD1. CDR3 length: 14 amino acids. CDR1 MNHEY and CDR2 SVGAGI come from the germline V gene. The V gene end was trimmed by 5 bases and the J gene end by 6 bases; junction bases not matched to a gene: 9.

V gene TRBV29-1 combines with J gene TRBJ1-1, with D unresolved. This CDR3 is 11 amino acids long. Germline V gene data show CDR1 as SQVTM and CDR2 as ANQGSEA. V shed 3 bases and J shed 4 bases, with 6 bases lying between them. The CDR3 is CSVDPGTEAFF. CDR3 DNA sequence: TGCAGCGTTGACCCTGGCACTGAAGCTTTCTTT.

The genes are TRBV6-1 and TRBJ2-6; 7 bases align to TRBD1. The length of the CDR3 is 18 residues. V dropped 4 bases and J dropped 4; count of bases not matched to a gene: 13. Germline V gives CDR1 MNHNS, CDR2 SASEGT. As DNA, the CDR3 is TGTGCCAGCAGTGGACTGTTCGGACAGGCGACCGGGGCCAACGTCCTGACTTTC. Protein product: CASSGLFGQATGANVLTF.

On this clone itself: This sample includes further DNA sequences coding for the same CDR3. This sequence joins TRBV6-1 and TRBJ1-2; the D is unclear. Per germline, CDR1 MNHNS and CDR2 SASEGT. This CDR3 is 15 amino acids long. The V end was cut by 5 bases, the J end by 6 bases, with 19 bases between. Here the CDR3 DNA reads TGTGCCAGCAGTCCAGAGGACCTCGGAATCCATGGCTACACCTTC. It is translated as CASSPEDLGIHGYTF.

V is TRBV2 and J is TRBJ1-2; no clear D gene. The V gene lost 10 bases and the J gene lost 7 bases, with 7 bases spanning the gap. The CDR3 totals 9 residues. Germline CDR1 SNHLY, CDR2 FYNNEI. The CDR3 sequence: CATGAGYTF. The CDR3 nucleotides are TGTGCCACTGGTGCTGGCTACACCTTC.

V is TRBV30 and J is TRBJ1-3, with D unresolved. V was cut by 6 bases and J by 0 bases, with 15 bases left in between. Germline V gives CDR1 GTSNPN, CDR2 SVGIG (reference sequence). CDR3 length: 15 amino acids. CDR3 DNA: TGTGCCTGCTCCTCCCCCACGGGCTCTGGAAACACCATATATTTT. Translating it yields CACSSPTGSGNTIYF.

The V and J genes are TRBV2 and TRBJ1-4, with TRBD1 matching over 8 bases. V shed 4 bases and J 11 bases; nucleotides not matched to a gene: 9. Germline V gene lookup returns CDR1 SNHLY and CDR2 FYNNEI. The length of the CDR3 is 14 residues. The CDR3 region has the DNA TGTGCCAGCAGTGCTGACAGGGGAAGTGGGAAACTGTTTTTT. This codes for CASSADRGSGKLFF.

This chain links TRBV7-9 with TRBJ2-1; D is undetermined. Germline CDR1 and CDR2: SEHNR and FQNEAQ (reference sequence). The CDR3 consists of 13 residues. V was pared by 5 bases and J by 4 bases, with 9 bases between. CDR3 loop: CASSPEGYNEQFF. For the CDR3, the DNA is TGTGCCAGCAGCCCGGAAGGTTACAATGAGCAGTTCTTC.

J is TRBJ2-1 and V is TRBV19; 8 bases match TRBD2. CDR1 and CDR2 (germline): LNHDA, SQIVND (reference sequence). The CDR3 has 14 amino acids. The CDR3 nucleotides are TGTGCGACCACCGGGCTAGCGGGCCCCAATGAGCAGTTCTTC. Translation gives CATTGLAGPNEQFF.

The chain joins TRBV7-9 to TRBJ2-2, with 9 bases aligning to TRBD2. The V gene's germline CDR1 is SEHNR and CDR2 FQNEAQ (reference sequence). There are 14 residues in the CDR3. The trim removed 5 bases at V and 5 bases at J, leaving 3 bases unmatched. In DNA, the CDR3 is TGTGCCAGCAGCCTTAGCGGGGGTACCGGGGAGCTGTTTTTT. It is translated as CASSLSGGTGELFF.